The 25 T cell receptor beta chains in this list originate from one sample, sequenced in a study of shared clonotypes between healthy human individuals. Produced via immunoSEQ multiplex PCR; TCRdb's table is partial and in-frame only. The sample includes some 740,000 clones, almost 95% of them seen just once. Terminally differentiated effector memory CD45RA+ cells were excluded by CCR7 positive selection of CD45RO-negative cells. Sequencing was performed on naive CD8+ T cells sorted from blood. The receptors were sampled from a man aged 25-45 years in good health.

The chain employs TRBV7-9 and TRBJ2-7; D not certain. CDR3 size: 14 residues. Germline V gene data show CDR1 as SEHNR and CDR2 as FQNEAQ (reference sequence). V lost 4 bases, J lost 0 bases, and 10 bases lay in between. CDR3 residues: CASSSPGSSYEQYF. The CDR3 region has the DNA TGTGCCAGCAGCTCTCCAGGCAGCTCCTACGAGCAGTACTTC.

This chain connects TRBV4-1 to TRBJ2-7, with 7 bases lining up with TRBD2. This CDR3 region has 15 residues. Germline V gene data show CDR1 as MGHRA and CDR2 as YSYEKL. V lost 1 base, J lost 0 bases, and 3 bases stayed unmatched. CDR3 in amino acids: CASSQARGDSYEQYF. CDR3 nucleotides: TGCGCCAGCAGCCAAGCCCGGGGGGACTCCTACGAGCAGTACTTC.

With regard to this clone: The same CDR3 also results from other DNA sequences found in this sample. The chain employs TRBV27 and TRBJ2-3, with no clear D. The CDR3 has 11 residues. Per the germline V gene, CDR1 is MNHEY and CDR2 is SMNVEV (reference sequence). The germline V and J ends were trimmed by 3 bases and 7 bases, with 5 bases remaining between them. The CDR3 DNA is TGTGCCAGCAGTTTGGGGTATACGCAGTATTTT. Its protein product is CASSLGYTQYF.

The chain has TRBV7-3 and TRBJ2-7; perhaps TRBD1 as D (5 bases). The V and J ends lost 1 base and 0 bases respectively, with 13 bases between them. The CDR3 sequence is 16 residues long. Germline assignment: CDR1 SGHTA and CDR2 FQGTGA. CDR3 sequence reads: CASSLKVTASSYEQYF. The CDR3 nucleotides are TGTGCCAGCAGCTTAAAAGTGACAGCGAGCTCCTACGAGCAGTACTTC.

V and J are TRBV6-6 and TRBJ2-5; D may correspond to TRBD1 or TRBD2 (5 bases each). Trimming removed 6 bases from V and 2 bases from J, with 10 bases in between. Germline V gene lookup returns CDR1 MNHNY and CDR2 SVGAGI (reference sequence). The CDR3 has 13 residues. The CDR3 is CASSGTVQETQYF. Written as DNA, the CDR3 is TGTGCCAGCAGCGGGACCGTACAAGAGACCCAGTACTTC.

V and J are TRBV28 and TRBJ2-1; 9 nucleotides match TRBD2. The CDR3 runs to 15 residues. V lost 2 bases to trimming and J lost 7 bases; unmatched junction nucleotides: 6. CDR1 and CDR2 from the germline V gene are MDHEN and SYDVKM. CDR3 amino acids: CASSLGSGSGNEQFF. The CDR3 coding sequence is TGTGCCAGCAGTTTAGGTAGCGGGAGTGGGAATGAGCAGTTCTTC.

The DNA of the CDR3 is TGTGCCAGCAGCTTATTCTGGGGGGGGAACACTGAAGCTTTCTTT. It is translated as CASSLFWGGNTEAFF. The gene calls are TRBV11-2 and TRBJ1-1, with D perhaps TRBD1 (5 bases). V was trimmed by 2 bases and J by 1 base, leaving 11 bases between them. CDR3 length equals 15 residues. The germline CDR1 and CDR2 sequences are SGHAT and FQNNGV.

The V gene is TRBV7-9, the J gene TRBJ1-5; possible D gene TRBD1, 6 bases. The CDR3 totals 12 residues. Deletions cut 2 bases from V and 7 bases from J, with 6 bases between. Germline V gives CDR1 SEHNR, CDR2 FQNEAQ (reference sequence). CDR3 sequence: CASSLTGQPQHF. CDR3 sequence (DNA): TGTGCCAGCAGCTTAACAGGGCAGCCCCAGCATTTT.

J is TRBJ2-7 and V is TRBV6-5, with 8 bases aligning to TRBD2. Germline-derived CDR1 and CDR2 are MNHEY and SVGAGI. V lost 3 bases to trimming and J lost 5 bases; unmatched junction nucleotides: 9. The CDR3 spans 15 residues. The CDR3 DNA follows: TGTGCCAGCAGTTATCGGGGGGGGGCGAGCAACGAGCAGTACTTC. It is translated as CASSYRGGASNEQYF.

This clone occurred once. The genes are TRBV19 and TRBJ2-1; D not certain. This CDR3 is built from 11 residues. Germline V CDR1 and CDR2: LNHDA, SQIVND (reference sequence). Trimming stripped 4 bases from V and 9 bases from J, with 7 bases between. Here the CDR3 DNA reads TGTGCCAGTAGTACGGAATTTGAGCAGTTCTTC. It encodes CASSTEFEQFF.

V usage is TRBV9 and J usage is TRBJ2-3, with 7 bases identical to TRBD2. V was clipped by 0 bases and J by 4 bases; unmatched bases: 8. This CDR3 spans 16 amino acids. Germline V lookup: CDR1 SGDLS, CDR2 YYNGEE. This CDR3 reads CASSVDGGSNADTQYF. The DNA of the CDR3 is TGTGCCAGCAGCGTAGACGGGGGGAGCAACGCAGATACGCAGTATTTT.

The chain uses TRBV5-6 and TRBJ2-1, with 12 bases fitting TRBD2. CDR3 length: 16 amino acids. V dropped 1 base and J dropped 8; count of bases not matched to a gene: 7. The V gene's germline CDR1 is SGHDT and CDR2 YYEEEE. The CDR3 DNA is TGTGCCAGCAGCTTGTCCCTAGCGGGAGGGTGGGATGAGCAGTTCTTC. This codes for CASSLSLAGGWDEQFF.

V is TRBV11-2 and J is TRBJ2-5, with D unclear. The CDR3 sequence is 15 residues long. The V end was cut by 5 bases, the J end by 3 bases, with 16 bases between. Germline lookup yields CDR1 SGHAT and CDR2 FQNNGV. The CDR3, as DNA: TGTGCCAGCAGCCCCCACGTACGGACGGAAGAGACCCAGTACTTC. Translating it yields CASSPHVRTEETQYF.

The rearrangement links TRBV11-3 to TRBJ2-7; 7 positions agree with TRBD1. V trimming: 2 bases; J trimming: 3 bases; junction bases outside the gene matches: 7. Looked up from germline, CDR1 is SGHNT and CDR2 is YENEEA. The CDR3 length is 15 residues. DNA for the CDR3: TGTGCCAGCAGCTTATCTGAGACAGGGTTCTACGAGCAGTACTTC. This codes for CASSLSETGFYEQYF.

This rearrangement joins TRBV7-8 to TRBJ2-1; 7 nucleotides line up with TRBD2. V shed 6 bases and J 5 bases; nucleotides not matched to a gene: 16. Germline CDR1 is SGHVS and CDR2 is FQNEAQ. The CDR3 has 17 amino acids. The CDR3 is CASRRGLAGVFHNEQFF. The CDR3 DNA reads TGTGCCAGCAGGAGGGGTCTGGCGGGAGTTTTCCACAATGAGCAGTTCTTC.

This chain connects TRBV9 to TRBJ2-1; D might be TRBD2 (5 bases). The CDR3 consists of 14 residues. Germline loops: CDR1 SGDLS, CDR2 YYNGEE. Deletions cut 1 base from V and 10 bases from J, with 15 bases between. The CDR3 nucleotides read TGTGCCAGCAGCGTATTTTCTAGCCCGGAGGAGCAGTTCTTC. It codes for CASSVFSSPEEQFF.

The V and J genes are TRBV5-4 and TRBJ2-3, with D unclear. Germline V gene sequence: CDR1 SGHNT, CDR2 YYREEE (reference sequence). The CDR3 is 13 amino acids. V gave up 4 bases and J gave up 10 bases, with 16 bases separating them. DNA of the CDR3: TGTGCCAGCAGCCCCGACAACTATGTGGCGCAGTATTTT. This translates into CASSPDNYVAQYF. The whole variable domain, filled in from reference TRBV5-4 and TRBJ2-3, reads ETGVTQSPTHLIKTRGQQVTLRCSSQSGHNTVSWYQQALGQGPQFIFQYYREEENGRGNFPPRFSGLQFPNYSSELNVNALELDDSALYLCASSPDNYVAQYFGPGTRLTVL.

The chain recombines TRBV7-2 with TRBJ2-1; TRBD2 matches at 12 bases. Trimming at V came to 5 bases and at J to 7 bases, leaving 9 bases not matched to a gene. In germline, CDR1 is SGHTA, CDR2 FQGNSA. CDR3 length: 16 amino acids. In DNA form, the CDR3 reads TGTGCCAGCAGCCTCGCGACTAGCGGGAGACAAAATGAGCAGTTCTTC. This codes for CASSLATSGRQNEQFF.

The chain recombines TRBV15 with TRBJ1-5, with D unclear. The V gene's germline CDR1 is LNHNV and CDR2 YYDKDF (reference sequence). This CDR3 is 14 amino acids long. Trimming left V 3 bases short and J 0 bases short, with 6 bases between. The CDR3 spells CATSSTDSNQPQHF. The CDR3 nucleotides are TGTGCCACCAGCAGCACGGATAGCAATCAGCCCCAGCATTTT.

The chain has TRBV15 and TRBJ1-4; D may be TRBD1 (5 bases). Trimming removed 1 base at V and 8 bases at J, with 8 bases between. The CDR3 loop spans 13 amino acids. The germline V gene encodes CDR1 LNHNV and CDR2 YYDKDF (reference sequence). CDR3 sequence reads: CATSRAGGEKLFF. Here the CDR3 DNA reads TGTGCCACCAGCAGAGCCGGGGGGGAAAAACTGTTTTTT.

V gene TRBV7-2 combines with J gene TRBJ2-3; TRBD2 might be the D (6 bases). Trimming took off 0 bases at V and 2 bases at J, with 9 bases between the two ends. CDR1 and CDR2 (germline): SGHTA, FQGNSA. The CDR3 has 15 residues. CDR3 sequence: CASSLASGLTDTQYF. The CDR3 coding sequence is TGTGCCAGCAGCTTAGCTAGCGGCCTCACAGATACGCAGTATTTT.

The chain recombines TRBV29-1 with TRBJ1-2; 8 bases line up with TRBD1. CDR1 SQVTM and CDR2 ANQGSEA come from the germline V gene. V trimming: 6 bases; J trimming: 8 bases; junction bases outside the gene matches: 14. The length of the CDR3 is 14 residues. This chain's CDR3 is CSVGGQGSHEGYTF. The CDR3 nucleotides read TGCAGCGTGGGAGGACAGGGTTCCCATGAGGGCTACACCTTC. The full variable domain, in which reference TRBV29-1 and TRBJ1-2 provide the parts outside the CDR3, is SAVISQKPSRDICQRGTSLTIQCQVDSQVTMMFWYRQQPGQSLTLIATANQGSEATYESGFVIDKFPISRPNLTFSTLTVSNMSPEDSSIYLCSVGGQGSHEGYTFGSGTRLTVV.

The chain is built from TRBV9 and TRBJ2-3; D is ambiguous. This CDR3 is built from 14 residues. In germline, CDR1 is SGDLS, CDR2 YYNGEE. Trimming shortened V by 3 bases and J by 0 bases, and 8 bases separated the two germline ends. The CDR3 loop is CASSGTGSTDTQYF. In nucleotides, the CDR3 is TGTGCCAGCAGCGGCACGGGCAGCACAGATACGCAGTATTTT.

The chain recombines TRBV27 with TRBJ2-3; D gene unclear. Looked up from germline, CDR1 is MNHEY and CDR2 is SMNVEV (reference sequence). The CDR3 has 17 amino acids. Trimming stripped 0 bases from V and 4 bases from J, with 17 bases between. CDR3 nucleotide sequence: TGTGCCAGCAGTTTATCGAACCCAGCGCTAGGTGCAGATACGCAGTATTTT. The encoded protein is CASSLSNPALGADTQYF.

Here the CDR3 reads CASSLSPTGELFF. CDR3 DNA: TGTGCCAGCAGCTTATCCCCAACCGGGGAGCTGTTTTTT. V is TRBV7-3 and J is TRBJ2-2; D ambiguous. Deletions cut 2 bases from V and 5 bases from J, with 6 bases between. Germline-derived CDR1 and CDR2 are SGHTA and FQGTGA. This CDR3 comprises 13 residues. The complete variable domain, with remaining parts taken from reference TRBV7-3 and TRBJ2-2, reads GAGVSQTPSNKVTEKGKYVELRCDPISGHTALYWYRQSLGQGPEFLIYFQGTGAADDSGLPNDRFFAVRPEGSVSTLKIQRTERGDSAVYLCASSLSPTGELFFGEGSRLTVL.